This T cell receptor (beta chain) comes out of a study of early T cells in non-severe SARS-CoV-2 infection. Study details: With bulk RNA from unsorted whole blood as input, sequencing yielded unpaired chains.

The CDR3 is 13 amino acids. Germline CDR1 SGDLS, CDR2 YYNGEE. V shed 3 bases and J shed 6 bases, with 7 bases lying between them. This clonotype occurred a few times. Its antigen is still unknown. Study conclusions and caveats: There was a bias toward anti-spike CD8 responses in VDJdb matching, which missed private and CD4 specificities.

Attachment of unique molecular identifiers was made to individual cDNA molecules. TCRdb re-derived calls from the 5' RACE reads in MiXCR, one entry per CDR3 protein. The sample records 70,000 to 90,000 distinct CDR3 sequences, approximately 15% being singletons. The chain links TRBV9 to TRBJ1-6, with no clear D. The TCR comes from an adult who was a healthcare worker with PCR-confirmed SARS-CoV-2 infection or an uninfected control (not recorded which). Sequencing was done on a sample of whole blood. CDR3 amino acids: CASSETGNSPLHF. CDR3 coding DNA: TGTGCCAGCAGCGAGACCGGTAATTCACCCCTCCACTTT.